The clone carrying this TCR beta chain was recorded many times. Its target is unknown. CDR1 is SGHAT, CDR2 FQNNGV, per germline. Trimming removed 4 bases from V and 5 bases from J, with 18 bases in between. The CDR3 is 16 residues long. Amplified regions were TCR beta CDR3 sequences from RNA transcripts. The HTBI primer set served for first-round RT-PCR of the TCR CDR3. TCRdb re-called the multiplex PCR reads with MiXCR, one entry per CDR3 protein. The sample holds under 350,000 distinct CDR3 sequences; 17% are singletons and the top ten take around 61%. Investigators excluded patients with uncontrolled infection, other autoimmune disease, pregnancy or lactation. This record belongs to a study of T cells in Graves' hyperthyroidism and ophthalmopathy. Study results and limitations: Using 13 V-J features, a model discriminated ophthalmopathy from stable hyperthyroidism.

The receptor comes from a woman aged 60 to 75 with Graves' ophthalmopathy. The V and J genes are TRBV11-2 and TRBJ1-5, with D possibly being TRBD1 (5 bases). What was sequenced was blood. CDR3 DNA sequence: TGTGCCAGCAGCTCAACGGGATCAGGGCTCGATCAGCCCCAGCATTTT. Residues: CASSSTGSGLDQPQHF.